The next 30 T cell receptor beta chains were all read from a single sample in a study of blood T cell repertoires in COVID-19. Generated by immunoSEQ multiplex PCR, the TCRdb table keeps only in-frame clones and is missing some. The profile shows about 190,000 clones, approximately 91% of them singletons. Sequencing was done on a sample of peripheral blood. These receptors came from a man aged 18-30 years with active or convalescent COVID-19.

The CDR3 region is CASSLRGTDYGYTF. As DNA, the CDR3 is TGTGCCAGCAGTTTACGCGGGACGGACTATGGCTACACCTTC. This chain joins TRBV27 and TRBJ1-2, with D possibly matching TRBD1 (5 bases). Trimming cost V 2 bases and J 3 bases, with 10 bases left between them. This CDR3 comprises 14 residues. CDR1 is MNHEY, CDR2 SMNVEV, per germline (reference sequence).

This sequence joins TRBV7-9 and TRBJ1-3; no clear D. The germline V and J ends were trimmed by 7 bases and 0 bases, with 13 bases remaining between them. Germline V lookup: CDR1 SEHNR, CDR2 FQNEAQ (reference sequence). The CDR3 is made up of 15 amino acids. The CDR3 loop reads CASTRAGDSGNTIYF. The CDR3 region has the DNA TGTGCCAGCACGAGGGCCGGGGACTCTGGAAACACCATATATTTT.

The chain recombines TRBV4-3 with TRBJ2-1, with TRBD2 matching over 11 bases. CDR3 length: 20 amino acids. In germline, CDR1 is LGHNA, CDR2 YSLEER. The trim removed 2 bases at V and 9 bases at J, leaving 21 bases unmatched. The CDR3 protein is CASSQSYLGTSGLRRGEQFF. The CDR3, as DNA: TGCGCCAGCAGCCAAAGCTACCTAGGGACTAGCGGCCTCCGACGGGGTGAGCAGTTCTTC.

J is TRBJ1-1 and V is TRBV10-3, with D tentatively TRBD1 (5 bases). Trimming removed 5 bases at V and 5 bases at J, with 15 bases between. Germline V gene data show CDR1 as ENHRY and CDR2 as SYGVKD. There are 14 residues in the CDR3. Here the CDR3 reads CAISIQGRETEAFF. As DNA, the CDR3 is TGTGCCATCAGTATCCAGGGTCGGGAGACTGAAGCTTTCTTT.

The rearrangement joins TRBV7-6 to TRBJ1-2; 12 nucleotides match TRBD1. The V segment lost 5 bases and the J segment 3 bases; nucleotides outside the gene matches: 4. This CDR3 is 15 amino acids long. CDR1 is SGHVS and CDR2 is FNYEAQ in the germline V gene. For the CDR3, the DNA is TGTGCCAGCAGCCTGGGACAGGGGGCTTACTATGGCTACACCTTC. Amino acid sequence: CASSLGQGAYYGYTF.

The chain is built from TRBV21-1 and TRBJ2-3; TRBD1, the D gene given by the table, was not confirmed from the DNA. TRBV21-1 is a listed pseudogene. CDR3 size: 21 residues. CDR3 coding DNA: TGTGCCAGCAGCAAGGTCGGGGACAGGGGGCTGGACTCCCCACCCCCAGATACGCAGTATTTT. This translates into CASSKVGDRGLDSPPPDTQYF.

The V gene is TRBV6-5, the J gene TRBJ1-6; 10 bases match TRBD1. The V gene's germline CDR1 is MNHEY and CDR2 SVGAGI. The V gene end was trimmed by 6 bases and the J gene end by 7 bases; junction bases not matched to a gene: 6. The CDR3 loop spans 15 amino acids. The CDR3 bases are TGTGCCAGCAGCCGGGACAGGGGAAAGAATTCACCCCTCCACTTT. It translates to CASSRDRGKNSPLHF.

The J gene is TRBJ1-5, the V gene TRBV3-1 (or the pseudogene TRBV3-2), with 10 bases lining up with TRBD1. The CDR3 has 16 residues. Germline V gives CDR1 LGHDT, CDR2 YNNKEL (reference sequence). The V gene end was trimmed by 1 base and the J gene end by 2 bases; junction bases not matched to a gene: 2. In DNA, the CDR3 is TGTGCCAGCAGCCAAGGGACAGGGGGTGGCAATCAGCCCCAGCATTTT. It encodes CASSQGTGGGNQPQHF.

The chain links TRBV2 to TRBJ2-4; weak D call: TRBD1 (6 bases). There are 15 residues in the CDR3. Germline V gene sequence: CDR1 SNHLY, CDR2 FYNNEI. V shed 6 bases and J shed 5 bases, with 17 bases lying between them. The CDR3: CASRPRTAGENIQYF. In DNA form, the CDR3 reads TGTGCCAGCAGACCCAGGACAGCAGGGGAAAACATTCAGTACTTC.

The V call is TRBV30, the J call TRBJ1-4, with 8 bases aligning to TRBD1. V shed 1 base and J 5 bases; nucleotides not matched to a gene: 6. The CDR3 sequence is 15 residues long. Per germline, CDR1 GTSNPN and CDR2 SVGIG (reference sequence). CDR3 DNA sequence: TGTGCCTGGAGTGCTGAGGACAGGGAGAATGAAAAACTGTTTTTT. This gives the protein CAWSAEDRENEKLFF.

The chain is built from TRBV19 and TRBJ1-1, with TRBD1 matching over 7 bases. The germline V gene encodes CDR1 LNHDA and CDR2 SQIVND (reference sequence). After removal of 4 bases from V and 0 bases from J, the junction contained 2 bases not matched to a gene. CDR3 length equals 14 residues. CDR3 in amino acids: CASSRDRLNTEAFF. CDR3 DNA: TGTGCCAGTAGTAGGGACAGATTGAACACTGAAGCTTTCTTT.

The chain is built from TRBV6-5 and TRBJ2-1; 10 bases map to TRBD2. V shed 6 bases and J 7 bases; nucleotides not matched to a gene: 6. This CDR3 is 14 amino acids long. Germline V gives CDR1 MNHEY, CDR2 SVGAGI. In DNA form, the CDR3 reads TGTGCCAGCAGGGGACTAGCGAGGGAGAATGAGCAGTTCTTC. Translated: CASRGLARENEQFF.

The sample holds one count of this clone. This sequence joins TRBV2 and TRBJ1-4; a possible D gene is TRBD1 (5 bases). V was shortened by 8 bases and J by 7 bases, with 17 bases between the two germline ends. The CDR3 contains 14 residues. Germline lookup yields CDR1 SNHLY and CDR2 FYNNEI. The CDR3 protein is CASSGYMGGEKLFF. CDR3 DNA: TGTGCCAGCTCAGGGTATATGGGGGGTGAAAAACTGTTTTTT. Filled out from reference TRBV2 and TRBJ1-4, the complete variable domain reads EPEVTQTPSHQVTQMGQEVILRCVPISNHLYFYWYRQILGQKVEFLVSFYNNEISEKSEIFDDQFSVERPDGSNFTLKIRSTKLEDSAMYFCASSGYMGGEKLFFGSGTQLSVL.

Here the CDR3 DNA reads TGTGCCAGCAGCTCCATCGACTTATATGAAGCTTTCTTT. The encoded protein is CASSSIDLYEAFF. The J gene is TRBJ1-1, the V gene TRBV12-3 or TRBV12-4; D is undetermined. The CDR3 contains 13 residues. Trimming left V 6 bases short and J 7 bases short, with 15 bases between.

This clone has just a few counts. This chain joins TRBV6-1 and TRBJ1-1; 7 nucleotides agree with TRBD1. V lost 2 bases and J lost 6; bases outside the gene matches: 6. Germline CDR1 reads MNHNS; CDR2 reads SASEGT. The CDR3 contains 14 residues. This CDR3 is CASSEPQGRAEAFF. CDR3 DNA sequence: TGTGCCAGCAGTGAACCACAGGGGAGAGCTGAAGCTTTCTTT.

V usage is TRBV5-4 and J usage is TRBJ1-2; tentatively, D is TRBD1 (6 bases). CDR3 length: 13 residues. Trimming left V 4 bases short and J 3 bases short, with 10 bases between. Germline-derived CDR1 and CDR2 are SGHNT and YYREEE (reference sequence). The CDR3 spells CASSPEGDYGYTF. The CDR3 bases are TGTGCCAGCAGCCCTGAGGGGGACTATGGCTACACCTTC. The variable domain in full, completed from reference TRBV5-4 and TRBJ1-2, reads ETGVTQSPTHLIKTRGQQVTLRCSSQSGHNTVSWYQQALGQGPQFIFQYYREEENGRGNFPPRFSGLQFPNYSSELNVNALELDDSALYLCASSPEGDYGYTFGSGTRLTVV.

V usage is TRBV19 and J usage is TRBJ1-4; D not certain. The germline V gene has CDR1 LNHDA and CDR2 SQIVND (reference sequence). The germline V and J ends were trimmed by 6 bases and 2 bases, with 13 bases remaining between them. The CDR3 totals 15 residues. The CDR3 loop reads CASRPSEGTNEKLFF. DNA for the CDR3: TGTGCCAGTAGACCGAGTGAGGGCACTAATGAAAAACTGTTTTTT.

This chain joins TRBV6-5 and TRBJ1-2; 8 bases are a match to TRBD1. Germline V gene data show CDR1 as MNHEY and CDR2 as SVGAGI. Trimming removed 6 bases from V and 6 bases from J; junction bases left unmatched: 9. CDR3 size: 14 residues. This CDR3 is CASRAATGGNGYTF. CDR3 in DNA: TGTGCCAGCAGGGCTGCAACAGGGGGGAATGGCTACACCTTC.

This clone occurred a few times. Because the CDR3's place on the DNA is in doubt, the DNA is left out and the CDR3 is given as listed by TCRdb. The rearrangement joins TRBV2 to TRBJ2-7; no DNA check was done on the table's D call, TRBD1. CDR1 and CDR2 from the germline V gene are SNHLY and FYNNEI. From its first to its last residue, the CDR3 has 15 amino acids. CDR3 in amino acids: CASSDFGPGAYEQYF.

The V call is TRBV18, the J call TRBJ2-3, with 7 bases identical to TRBD1. CDR1 and CDR2 from the germline V gene are KGHSH and LQKENI. V shed 3 bases, J shed 3 bases, and the junction held 12 bases outside the gene matches. CDR3 length equals 17 residues. CDR3 region: CASSPQKEPTGTDTQYF. The CDR3 nucleotides read TGTGCCAGCTCACCTCAAAAAGAACCGACAGGGACAGATACGCAGTATTTT.

This rearrangement joins TRBV6-5 to TRBJ2-7, with TRBD2 matching over 10 bases. The V gene's germline CDR1 is MNHEY and CDR2 SVGAGI. The CDR3 spans 15 residues. V lost 0 bases, J lost 1 base, and 0 bases stayed unmatched. The CDR3 reads CASSYSTSGSYEQYF. The CDR3, as DNA: TGTGCCAGCAGTTACTCGACTAGCGGGTCCTACGAGCAGTACTTC.

The chain links TRBV6-2 or TRBV6-3 to TRBJ1-5; 9 nucleotides align to TRBD1. Germline-derived CDR1 and CDR2 are MNHEY and SVGEGT. Trimming at V came to 2 bases and at J to 5 bases, leaving 13 bases not matched to a gene. There are 18 residues in the CDR3. The CDR3, as DNA: TGTGCCAGCAGTTACCTGTTCCCGGGACAGGGCTCGGATCAGCCCCAGCATTTT. Translated, it gives CASSYLFPGQGSDQPQHF.

V and J are TRBV29-1 and TRBJ1-2; 8 bases fit TRBD1. Germline CDR1 is SQVTM and CDR2 is ANQGSEA. This CDR3 contains 13 residues. J gave up 6 bases and V 8 bases, and 11 bases lay outside the gene matches. The CDR3: CSFSLPGQDGYTF. CDR3 sequence (DNA): TGCAGCTTCTCCCTTCCGGGACAGGATGGCTACACCTTC.

This rearrangement joins TRBV9 to TRBJ1-3; D is ambiguous. The germline V gene has CDR1 SGDLS and CDR2 YYNGEE. The CDR3 is 14 residues long. Trimming removed 0 bases from V and 0 bases from J, with 4 bases in between. The CDR3 region is CASSVALSGNTIYF. In nucleotides, the CDR3 is TGTGCCAGCAGCGTAGCTCTCTCTGGAAACACCATATATTTT.

The rearrangement uses TRBV5-1 and TRBJ1-4, with 10 bases matching TRBD1. CDR3 size: 16 residues. Trimming at V came to 2 bases and at J to 0 bases, leaving 1 base not matched to a gene. Germline V gene data show CDR1 as SGHRS and CDR2 as YFSETQ. The CDR3 here is CASSLGQGATNEKLFF. The CDR3 DNA reads TGCGCCAGCAGCTTAGGACAGGGGGCAACTAATGAAAAACTGTTTTTT. Full variable domain (outside the CDR3, taken from reference TRBV5-1 and TRBJ1-4): KAGVTQTPRYLIKTRGQQVTLSCSPISGHRSVSWYQQTPGQGLQFLFEYFSETQRNKGNFPGRFSGRQFSNSRSEMNVSTLELGDSALYLCASSLGQGATNEKLFFGSGTQLSVL.

This clone was detected a few times. The gene calls are TRBV14 and TRBJ2-7; D uncertain. The CDR3 consists of 12 residues. Germline loops: CDR1 SGHDN, CDR2 FVKESK. The V end was cut by 1 base, the J end by 4 bases, with 5 bases between. CDR3 coding DNA: TGTGCCAGCAGCCAAGGAGGTTACGAGCAGTACTTC. It yields the protein CASSQGGYEQYF.

This chain links TRBV6-5 with TRBJ1-6; TRBD1 matches at 8 bases. V shed 5 bases and J 8 bases; nucleotides not matched to a gene: 8. Germline lookup yields CDR1 MNHEY and CDR2 SVGAGI. This CDR3 spans 15 amino acids. This chain's CDR3 is CASSLYDRGDSPLHF. Here the CDR3 DNA reads TGTGCCAGCAGTCTCTACGACAGGGGAGATTCACCCCTCCACTTT.

The J gene is TRBJ2-7, the V gene TRBV7-3; 14 bases map to TRBD2. This CDR3 comprises 15 residues. J was trimmed by 5 bases and V by 4 bases; bases with no gene match: 4. Looked up from germline, CDR1 is SGHTA and CDR2 is FQGTGA. CDR3: CASSYRGLAGDEQYF. For the CDR3, the DNA is TGTGCCAGCAGCTACAGGGGACTAGCGGGAGACGAGCAGTACTTC. Together with reference TRBV7-3 and TRBJ2-7, the CDR3 gives the full variable domain: GAGVSQTPSNKVTEKGKYVELRCDPISGHTALYWYRQSLGQGPEFLIYFQGTGAADDSGLPNDRFFAVRPEGSVSTLKIQRTERGDSAVYLCASSYRGLAGDEQYFGPGTRLTVT.

The chain uses TRBV19 and TRBJ2-6, with D hard to call. The CDR3 extends over 15 amino acids. CDR1 is LNHDA and CDR2 is SQIVND in the germline V gene (reference sequence). The V gene lost 4 bases and the J gene lost 1 base, with 8 bases spanning the gap. The CDR3 DNA reads TGTGCCAGTAGTACCCCCCCATCTGGGGCCAACGTCCTGACTTTC. It translates to CASSTPPSGANVLTF.

The gene calls are TRBV5-1 and TRBJ1-2; D uncertain. Germline CDR1 SGHRS, CDR2 YFSETQ. Trimming took off 3 bases at V and 8 bases at J, with 14 bases between the two ends. The CDR3 is 13 residues long. The CDR3 DNA is TGCGCCAGCAGCTCGGAGGGTCCCCGGGGCTACACCTTC. Its translation is CASSSEGPRGYTF.